The clone carrying this T cell receptor beta chain was picked up one time. The antigen remains unidentified. The entry originates in a study of shared clonotypes between healthy human individuals. Original handling: Owing to the provision of junction-only sequences devoid of quality scores by immunoSEQ, filtering differed. The data were produced by immunoSEQ multiplex PCR, yet TCRdb's version contains in-frame clones alone and is incomplete. V, J and clone size were drawn from that table, and D and trimming were deduced from the DNA. The table records about 1.5 million clones, nearly 99% of them present only once. Germline V gene lookup returns CDR1 KGHSH and CDR2 LQKENI. The germline V and J ends were trimmed by 2 bases and 2 bases, with 23 bases remaining between them. The CDR3 runs 19 residues. Findings and caveats of the study: Researchers found naive subsets generally carried larger estimated richness than memory subsets.

V usage is TRBV18 and J usage is TRBJ2-3, with D perhaps TRBD1 (6 bases). This receptor was obtained from a man under 40 in good health. Sequencing used naive CD4+ T cells sorted from blood. Subset denoted: CD45RA+ positively selected. The CDR3: CASSPLSGTVRDNTDTQYF. CDR3 DNA: TGTGCCAGCTCACCATTATCTGGCACCGTCAGGGACAACACAGATACGCAGTATTTT.